This TCR beta chain was captured in a study of T cells in Graves' hyperthyroidism and ophthalmopathy. At least ten counts were recorded for this clonotype. Its antigen is undetermined. The diagnoses drew upon clinical symptoms, serum thyroxine and TRAb, thyroid ultrasound and orbital computed tomography. General study findings and limits: In the analysis, a 13 V-J model separated ophthalmopathy from stable hyperthyroidism. In validation, the model predicted ophthalmopathy. These predictions came a median about 6 months before onset. Most clonotypes expanded in thyroid above 0.001 were likewise present in blood.

This CDR3 has 13 residues. CDR1 and CDR2 (germline): SGDLS, YYNGEE. The J segment lost 3 bases and the V segment lost 7 bases, leaving 4 bases of the junction unmatched. RNA transcripts provided the source from which TCR beta CDR3 regions were amplified. First-round RT-PCR of the TCR CDR3 relied on the HTBI primer set. TCRdb recomputed calls from the multiplex PCR reads with MiXCR, one row per CDR3 protein. The sample lists 500,000 to 600,000 distinct CDR3 sequences; roughly 50% were seen once. This receptor was taken from an adult woman with Graves' disease, either hyperthyroidism or ophthalmopathy (not recorded which). The chain combines TRBV9 with TRBJ1-5, with 7 bases aligning to TRBD1. The sequenced sample was peripheral blood or thyroid tissue (not recorded which). CDR3 in amino acids: CASGGQNNQPQHF. DNA of the CDR3: TGTGCCAGCGGGGGACAGAACAATCAGCCCCAGCATTTT.